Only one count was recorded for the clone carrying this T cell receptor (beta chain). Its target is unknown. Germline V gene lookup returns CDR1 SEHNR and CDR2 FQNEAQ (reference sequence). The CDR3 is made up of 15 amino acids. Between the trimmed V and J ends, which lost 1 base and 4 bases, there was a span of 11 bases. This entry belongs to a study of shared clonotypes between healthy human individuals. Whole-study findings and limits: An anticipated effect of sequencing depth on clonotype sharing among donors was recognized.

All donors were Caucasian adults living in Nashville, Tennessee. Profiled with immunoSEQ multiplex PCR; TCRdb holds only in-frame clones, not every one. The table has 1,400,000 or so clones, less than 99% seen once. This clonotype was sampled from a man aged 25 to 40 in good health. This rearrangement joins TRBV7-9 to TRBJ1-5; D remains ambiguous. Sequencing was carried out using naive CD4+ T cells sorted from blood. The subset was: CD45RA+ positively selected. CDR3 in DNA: TGTGCCAGCAGCTTAGGGGGATATGGGAATCAGCCCCAGCATTTT. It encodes CASSLGGYGNQPQHF.